This T cell receptor (beta chain) was captured by sequencing in a study of technical replicates of blood from a handful of donors. Generated by immunoSEQ multiplex PCR, the TCRdb table keeps only in-frame clones and is missing some. This sample has tens of thousands of clones, with 85% to 95% found just once. The V and J ends lost 3 bases and 4 bases, in that order; junction bases with no gene match: 4. This CDR3 contains 14 residues. Germline values: CDR1 SSHAT, CDR2 FNYEAQ (reference sequence). This sequence was found in a human donor in good health. J is TRBJ2-5 and V is TRBV7-7; 8 nucleotides align to TRBD2. Sequencing was done on a sample of T cells isolated from PBMCs. CDR3 region: CASSFGRGGETQYF. CDR3 sequence (DNA): TGTGCCAGCAGCTTCGGGAGGGGGGGAGAGACCCAGTACTTC.